This T cell receptor beta chain stems from a study of Graves' ophthalmopathy and Graves' hyperthyroidism (dated by TCRdb to between 2017 and 2018). Turning to the overall study: Hyperthyroidism was defined as stable when no progression to ophthalmopathy occurred within 18 months of follow-up. Following sampling, methimazole starting at 30 mg daily was administered to hyperthyroidism patients, and high-dose intravenous methylprednisolone was administered to ophthalmopathy patients. To explore V-J signatures that distinguish ophthalmopathy from hyperthyroidism, a discovery set of about a hundred patients was enrolled, made up of 40 to 45 with ophthalmopathy and 57 with stable hyperthyroidism. TCR beta repertoire signatures were used to distinguish Graves' ophthalmopathy from Graves' hyperthyroidism and to predict progression to ophthalmopathy. In total, 135 blood samples were TCR-sequenced: 43 ophthalmopathy, under 85 hyperthyroidism and about 17 hyperthyroidism-to-ophthalmopathy patients. In over 5 hyperthyroidism patients, the T-cell repertoire of thyroid tissue was compared with the T-cell repertoire of blood. An independent validation cohort was composed of 18 hyperthyroidism patients and some 16 patients who later progressed from hyperthyroidism to ophthalmopathy. What the study reported, not specific to this receptor: Sample size was not statistically predetermined, and group allocation was not concealed from the investigators. In validation, the model predicted ophthalmopathy progression with over 60% sensitivity and roughly 72% specificity; 12 predicted patients were CT-confirmed with GO in a median of approximately 6.5 months. The 13-signature model separated ophthalmopathy from stable hyperthyroidism with approximately 90% sensitivity and approximately 81% specificity in cross-validation, and 80%/75% in the test set. Most of the expanded thyroid clonotypes with a frequency above 0.001 were also detected in blood, and it was suggested that the thyroid immune response may be reflected by blood repertoires.

The hyperthyroidism patients were 18 to 65 years old and newly diagnosed, with a disease duration of less than 2 months. Patients were excluded if they had other autoimmune diseases, uncontrolled infections, pregnancy or lactation. Clinical symptoms, serum thyroxine, TRAb, thyroid ultrasound and orbital computed tomography formed the basis of the diagnosis. Total RNA was extracted with Trizol reagent and quality-checked on an Agilent 2100 Bioanalyzer. V loses 7 bases of germline sequence and J loses 7 bases, and the interval between the two ends is 20 bases. Based on the germline V gene, the CDR1 and CDR2 sequences are SGHVS and FQNEAQ. The CDR3 sequence holds 15 residues, the cysteine and phenylalanine included. Only CDR3 DNA remains: 45 bases, in frame from the first base. For repertoire sequencing, the TCR beta CDR3 regions were amplified from RNA transcripts. The first round was an RT-PCR using HTBI primers with the Qiagen OneStep RT-PCR kit, and this first round was followed by a second-round multiplex PCR, then size selection and purification. Sequencing of the libraries was carried out on an Illumina HiSeq2000 in paired-end mode with 100 bp reads. The original pipeline was this. Reads were processed with SOAPnuke, discarding reads with adapters, uncalled bases, mean Phred below 15, or no exact constant-primer or identifier match. COPE v1.2.5 was used to merge the high-quality paired reads. Unique nucleotide sequences were defined as clonotypes and aligned to IMGT TRB V, D and J references using MiTCR v1.1. The analysis was limited to V-J combinations with a frequency above 0.0001, which together covered roughly 99% of repertoires. For each V-J combination, a TCR clonal expansion and chaos score was defined as F50 clonal expansion divided by the chaos observed in the TCRdist matrix. Welch's t-statistics and random forest were used to reduce the features to 10 to 15 V-J combinations, which were then used as input to a naive Bayes classifier. The Morisita-Horn index was used to measure how similar the thyroid and blood repertoires were. TCRdb redid the processing of the public reads, applying fastp at Q25 and MiXCR, and retained in-frame beta chains. Rows with a matching CDR3 protein are joined into one entry that keeps the most common DNA and genes. It is TCRdb's table, rather than the study itself, that gives the V and J calls and clone size. A total of 560,000 or so distinct CDR3 sequences appear in this sample, 35% to 40% of them only once. The top ten hold around 4.6% of the sample.

A word on this clonotype: The antigen this receptor binds is unknown. No much larger clone exists at a distance of one base, and base qualities are not known.

Sequencing used peripheral blood or thyroid tissue (not recorded which). The chain joins TRBV7-8 to TRBJ1-3; the D gene is unclear. This receptor was obtained from an adult man with Graves' hyperthyroidism. This receptor has the CDR3 CASKQPSVASNTIYF. In nucleotide form, the sequence is TGTGCCAGCAAACAACCTAGCGTAGCCTCGAACACCATATATTTT. Reference TRBV7-8 and TRBJ1-3 proteins supply the regions before and after the CDR3; the full variable domain is: GAGVSQSPRYKVAKRGQDVALRCDPISGHVSLFWYQQALGQGPEFLTYFQNEAQLDKSGLPSDRFFAERPEGSVSTLKIQRTQQEDSAVYLCASKQPSVASNTIYFGEGSWLTVV.